The T cell receptor beta chain under discussion was sequenced for a study of CD8 T cells in Susac syndrome. RNA was extracted with the RNeasy kit, and a quantity of roughly 0.45 to 1 ug was reverse transcribed using random hexamers. Each CDR3 protein is one row after TCRdb ran MiXCR on the immunoSEQ multiplex PCR reads. The sample records tens of thousands of distinct CDR3 sequences, 85% to 95% being singletons. Trimming took off 8 bases at V and 3 bases at J, with 26 bases between the two ends. This CDR3 has 17 amino acids. The germline V gene encodes CDR1 LNHDA and CDR2 SQIVND (reference sequence).

The sample taken for sequencing was CD4+ T cells from PBMCs. The rearrangement links TRBV19 to TRBJ2-7, with a possible D match to TRBD2 (6 bases). This TCR derives from a human donor with Susac syndrome. CDR3 bases: TGTGCCAGTGGTAGCTACTTCAGGTCGGGAGATTACTACGAGCAGTACTTC. Translating gives CASGSYFRSGDYYEQYF.